This T cell receptor beta chain is drawn from a study of blood T cells in healthy people across ages. The study recruited healthy Caucasian donors from Russia who were aged about 6 to 90. It was with a sample-barcoded 5' primer and a J-beta primer mix that a second PCR of roughly 7 to 12 cycles was run. One entry per CDR3 protein, called by TCRdb with MiXCR from the 5' RACE reads. The repertoire has about 800,000 distinct CDR3 sequences, 58% of them found once; the top ten carry around 20%. The V segment lost 6 bases and the J segment 0 bases; nucleotides outside the gene matches: 7. CDR1 and CDR2 (germline): KGHSH, LQKENI. The CDR3 extends over 15 amino acids.

The chain carries TRBV18 and TRBJ2-7; 8 bases are a match to TRBD2. The material sequenced was blood. The sequence derives from a man aged 25 to 40 in good health. DNA of the CDR3: TGTGCCAGCTCGCTTCAGAGCGGGGGCTCCTACGAGCAGTACTTC. Its translation: CASSLQSGGSYEQYF.